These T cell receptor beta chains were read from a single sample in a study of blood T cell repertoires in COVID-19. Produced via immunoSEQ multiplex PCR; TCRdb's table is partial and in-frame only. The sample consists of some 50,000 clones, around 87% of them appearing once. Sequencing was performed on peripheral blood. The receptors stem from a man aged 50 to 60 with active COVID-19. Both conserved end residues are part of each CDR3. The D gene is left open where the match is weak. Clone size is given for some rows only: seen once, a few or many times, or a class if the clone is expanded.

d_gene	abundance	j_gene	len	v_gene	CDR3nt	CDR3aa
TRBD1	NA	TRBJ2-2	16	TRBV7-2	TGTGCCAGCAGCTTAGGCCCAGGGGGCGTCACCGGGGAGCTGTTTTTT	CASSLGPGGVTGELFF
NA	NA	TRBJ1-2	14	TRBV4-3	TGCGCCAGCAGCCAAGCGGTGGAGGCCTATGGCTACACCTTC	CASSQAVEAYGYTF
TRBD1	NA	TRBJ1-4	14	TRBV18	TGTGCCAGCTCACTACAGGGGGCGGATGAAAAACTGTTTTTT	CASSLQGADEKLFF
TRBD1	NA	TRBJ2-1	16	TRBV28	TGTGCCAGCAGAGGGGCGACAGGGGGCACCTACAATGAGCAGTTCTTC	CASRGATGGTYNEQFF
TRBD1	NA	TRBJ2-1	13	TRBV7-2	TGTGCCAGCAGCTTAGCCCGGGACAGTGGGCAGTTCTTC	CASSLARDSGQFF
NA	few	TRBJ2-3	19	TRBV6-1	TGTGCCAGCAGTGAAGCCGTGTTCCTGGACGCGGGGACCACAGATACGCAGTATTTT	CASSEAVFLDAGTTDTQYF
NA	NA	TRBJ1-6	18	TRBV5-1	TGCGCCAGCAGCTACTCGACAGGCCAGAGGTCCTATAATTCACCCCTCCACTTT	CASSYSTGQRSYNSPLHF
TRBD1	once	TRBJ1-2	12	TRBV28	TGTGCCAGCAGTAGCGACAGGGATGGCTACACCTTC	CASSSDRDGYTF
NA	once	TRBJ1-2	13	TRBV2	TGTGCCAGCAGTGACACTTCTGGCTATGGCTACACCTTC	CASSDTSGYGYTF
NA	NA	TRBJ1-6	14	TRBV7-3	TGTGCCAGCAGCTTAGGAGGTGACAATTCAGCCCTCCACTTT	CASSLGGDNSALHF
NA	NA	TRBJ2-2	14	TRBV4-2	TGTGCCAGCAGCCAAGTTGAGGGTACCGGGGAGCTGTTTTTT	CASSQVEGTGELFF
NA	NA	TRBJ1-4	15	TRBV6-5	TGTGCCAGCAGCGGATCGGGGGGGAGAAATGAAAAACTGTTTTTT	CASSGSGGRNEKLFF
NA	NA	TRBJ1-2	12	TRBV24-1	TGTGCCACCAGTGCTGTGGCCGATGGCTACACCTTC	CATSAVADGYTF
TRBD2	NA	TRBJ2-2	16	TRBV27	TGTGCCAGCAGTTCCCCCAGCGGGGGGGCGGCCGGGGAGCTGTTTTTT	CASSSPSGGAAGELFF
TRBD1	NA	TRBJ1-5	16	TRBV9	TGTGCCAGCAGCGAGGGGGGGACAGGGGTAAATCAGCCCCAGCATTTT	CASSEGGTGVNQPQHF
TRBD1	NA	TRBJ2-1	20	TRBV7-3	TGTGCCAGCAGCTCCCGGACAGGGTTCCCGTCCTTAATTACCTACAATGAGCAGTTCTTC	CASSSRTGFPSLITYNEQFF
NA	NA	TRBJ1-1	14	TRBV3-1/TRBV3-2	TGTGCCAGCAGCCCCGGACAGCGCTCGACTGAAGCTTTCTTT	CASSPGQRSTEAFF
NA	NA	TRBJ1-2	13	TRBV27	TGTGCCAGCAGTTCCGGGAGAGGATATGGCTACACCTTC	CASSSGRGYGYTF
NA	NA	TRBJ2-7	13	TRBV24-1	TGTGCCACCAGTGATCGGGTTACCTACGAGCAGTACTTC	CATSDRVTYEQYF
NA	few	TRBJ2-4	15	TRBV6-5	TGTGCCAGCAGTTACAGGGGCAGAAGGGGCGACATTCAGTACTTC	CASSYRGRRGDIQYF
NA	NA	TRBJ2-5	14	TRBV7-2	TGTGCCAGCAGCTTAGGAGCTAACGAAGAGACCCAGTACTTC	CASSLGANEETQYF
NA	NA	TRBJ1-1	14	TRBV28	TGTGCCAGCCCCCCCCGCGGGATTTACACTGAAGCTTTCTTT	CASPPRGIYTEAFF
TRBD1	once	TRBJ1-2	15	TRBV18	TGTGCCAGCTCACCACCTGGACAGGGGGTTTACGGCTACACCTTC	CASSPPGQGVYGYTF
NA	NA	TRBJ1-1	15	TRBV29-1	TGCAGCGGCGCGCCAGGGTGGGGCATGAACACTGAAGCTTTCTTT	CSGAPGWGMNTEAFF
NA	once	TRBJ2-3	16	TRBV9	TGTGCCAGCAGCGCCCAAGGGGGTTCTAGGACAGATACGCAGTATTTT	CASSAQGGSRTDTQYF
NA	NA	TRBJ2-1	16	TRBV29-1	TGCAGCGTCCGTGTCGCGGCAGGGGCGTCCTACAATGAGCAGTTCTTC	CSVRVAAGASYNEQFF
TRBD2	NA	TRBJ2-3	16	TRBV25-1	TGTGCCAGCAGTGAATATGGGACTAGGAAGACAGATACGCAGTATTTT	CASSEYGTRKTDTQYF
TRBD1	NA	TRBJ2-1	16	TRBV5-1	TGCGCCAGCAGCTCCCCCGGGACAGGGGGCGGGAATGAGCAGTTCTTC	CASSSPGTGGGNEQFF
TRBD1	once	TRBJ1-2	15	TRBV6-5	TGTGCCAGCAGTCGGACAGGGCCTTTCAACTATGGCTACACCTTC	CASSRTGPFNYGYTF
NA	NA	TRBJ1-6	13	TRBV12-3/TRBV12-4	TGTGCCAGCAGACCCCGGAGTGGATCACCCCTCCACTTT	CASRPRSGSPLHF
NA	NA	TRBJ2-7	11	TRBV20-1	TGCAGTGCTAGCGGGATAAACGAGCAGTACTTC	CSASGINEQYF
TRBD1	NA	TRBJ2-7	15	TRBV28	TGTGCCAGCAGTATTACCGGGACAGGGGTGTACGAGCAGTACTTC	CASSITGTGVYEQYF
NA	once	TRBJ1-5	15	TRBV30	TGTGCCTGGAGTGTGGGGTATGGGGGCGGACAGCCCCAGCATTTT	CAWSVGYGGGQPQHF
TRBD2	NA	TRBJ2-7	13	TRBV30	TGTGCCTGGAGTCCGCAACTAGCGGAGGAGCAGTACTTC	CAWSPQLAEEQYF
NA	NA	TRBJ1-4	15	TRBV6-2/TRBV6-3	TGTGCCAGCAGTTCTCGGGACACGACGAATGAAAAACTGTTTTTT	CASSSRDTTNEKLFF
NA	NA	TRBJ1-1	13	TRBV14	TGTGCCAGCAGCCCCTGGGGAGGGGATGAAGCTTTCTTT	CASSPWGGDEAFF
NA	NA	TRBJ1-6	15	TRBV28	TGTGCCAGCGCCCTCCCAGGGCTATGGGATTCACCCCTCCACTTT	CASALPGLWDSPLHF
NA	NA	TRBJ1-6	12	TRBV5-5	TGTGCCAGCACCCTGGGCAATTCACCCCTCCACTTT	CASTLGNSPLHF
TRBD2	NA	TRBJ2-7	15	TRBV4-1	TGCGCCAGCAGCCAACAGACTAGCGTAACCTACGAGCAGTACTTC	CASSQQTSVTYEQYF
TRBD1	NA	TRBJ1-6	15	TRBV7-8	TGTGCCAGCAGCTCGCCCGCAGGGGGTAATTCACCCCTCCACTTT	CASSSPAGGNSPLHF
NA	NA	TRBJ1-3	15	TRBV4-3	TGCGCCAGCAGCCAAGATAGCAGGGGTTGGAACACCATATATTTT	CASSQDSRGWNTIYF
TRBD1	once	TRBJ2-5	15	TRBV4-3	TGCGCCAGCAGCCAAGATCCTGGGACAGAAGAGACCCAGTACTTC	CASSQDPGTEETQYF
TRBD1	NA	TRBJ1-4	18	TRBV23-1	TGCGCCAGCAGTCAATACGGGACAGGGGGCACAACTAATGAAAAACTGTTTTTT	CASSQYGTGGTTNEKLFF
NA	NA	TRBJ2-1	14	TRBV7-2	TGTGCCAGCAGCCAATCCTTTAGTGGAGGTGAGCAGTTCTTC	CASSQSFSGGEQFF
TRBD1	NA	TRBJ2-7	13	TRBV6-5	TGTGCCAGCACCAGGGACAGGGCGGGCGAGCAGTACTTC	CASTRDRAGEQYF
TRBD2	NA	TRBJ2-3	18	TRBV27	TGTGCCAGCAGTTCCGTTGGGGCAGCGGGAGACGTGACAGATACGCAGTATTTT	CASSSVGAAGDVTDTQYF
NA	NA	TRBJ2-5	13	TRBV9	TGTGCCAGCAGCGTAGACTCCCAAGAGACCCAGTACTTC	CASSVDSQETQYF
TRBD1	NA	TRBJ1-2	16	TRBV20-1	TGCAGTGCTAATGACCGGGACAGGGGGCATCACTATGGCTACACCTTC	CSANDRDRGHHYGYTF
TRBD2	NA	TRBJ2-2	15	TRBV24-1	TGTGCCACCAGCGCCGCCAGCGGGGGCACCGGGGAGCTGTTTTTT	CATSAASGGTGELFF
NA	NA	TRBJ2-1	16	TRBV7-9	TGTGCCAGCAGCCACAGCCTTACCCGCTCCTACAATGAGCAGTTCTTC	CASSHSLTRSYNEQFF
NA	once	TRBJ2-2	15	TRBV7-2	TGTGCCAGCAGCTTAGTTAGGCAGGACACCGGGGAGCTGTTTTTT	CASSLVRQDTGELFF
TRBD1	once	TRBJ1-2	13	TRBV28	TGTGCCAGCAGTCCGTCGACAGGGGGGGGCTACACCTTC	CASSPSTGGGYTF
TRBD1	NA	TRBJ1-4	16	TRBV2	TGTGCCAGCAGTGGACCCGGACAGGCAACTAATGAAAAACTGTTTTTT	CASSGPGQATNEKLFF
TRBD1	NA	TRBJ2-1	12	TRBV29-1	TGCAGCGGTGACAGGGGGCGGAATGAGCAGTTCTTC	CSGDRGRNEQFF
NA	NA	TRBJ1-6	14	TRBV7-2	TGTGCCAGCAGCCCCTCAGGCGGGGGTTCACCCCTCCACTTT	CASSPSGGGSPLHF
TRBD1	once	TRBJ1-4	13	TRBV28	TGTGCCAGCAGTCAGGGGGCGACGGAAAAACTGTTTTTT	CASSQGATEKLFF
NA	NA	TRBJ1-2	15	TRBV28	TGTGCCAGCAGTGAAGCTGGACTAACTAACTATGGCTACACCTTC	CASSEAGLTNYGYTF